This T cell receptor (beta chain) stems from a study of CD8+ T cells in alopecia areata. Whole-study context: Among treated patients, oral tofacitinib was administered at 5 to 10 mg twice daily.

The CDR3 length is 15 residues. The ends were cut back, 7 bases at V and 4 bases at J, with 18 bases in the middle. Details on this clone: Its antigen is as yet unknown.

The study, taken as a whole, reports: Possibly because of HLA-related factors, TCR sharing was less clear across patients than in mice.

RNA, once extracted, was reverse transcribed into cDNA for use as the sequencing template. Only in-frame clones appear in the TCRdb table, and some are missing; sequencing was by immunoSEQ multiplex PCR. The sample holds under 250,000 clones, roughly three fifths seen once. The treatment was: oral pan-JAK inhibitor, 5-10 mg twice daily. Alopecia areata patients provided lesional scalp punch biopsies and peripheral blood. A FACSAria was used to sort CD4+ and CD8+ T cells. These cells came from PBMCs. The receptor was derived from a human donor with alopecia areata. Here the sequenced sample was CD4+ T cells sorted from blood, taken between weeks 43 and 45, from a patient treated with tofacitinib. The V and J genes are TRBV23-1 and TRBJ2-3; no clear D gene. TRBV23-1 is designated an ORF whose function remains uncertain. CDR3 nucleotides: TGCGCCAGCACCCAATTCGAGGTAGCCGCAGATACGCAGTATTTT. Translating gives CASTQFEVAADTQYF.